A selection of T cell receptor beta chains follows, all from one sample in a study of CD8 T cells in Susac syndrome. TCRdb fed the immunoSEQ multiplex PCR reads into MiXCR, producing one record per CDR3 protein. The table has approximately 70,000 distinct CDR3 sequences, 96% seen once. Sequencing was carried out using CD4+ T cells from PBMCs. Source of these receptors: a human donor with multiple sclerosis. Each CDR3 is given without its conserved first and last residue. D genes are given only for firm matches. Some rows have no size entry. The others give once, few or many, or a class for an expanded clone.

>-|TRBJ1-2|TRBV11-2|12|-
ASSPGARESGYT
>-|TRBJ1-6|TRBV20-1|11|-
SANGPGDSPLH
>-|TRBJ2-1|TRBV4-1|11|-
ASSQAGDGWQF
>-|TRBJ2-2|TRBV9|13|TRBD1
ASKPGQGAIGELF
>-|TRBJ2-7|TRBV5-8|11|-
ASSWDTTYEQY
>-|TRBJ1-6|TRBV12-3/TRBV12-4|12|TRBD1
ASSRDRADSPLH
>-|TRBJ1-1|TRBV6-5|11|-
ASSYGENTEAF
>-|TRBJ2-6|TRBV7-2|13|-
ASSLAGVGANVLT
>-|TRBJ2-1|TRBV28|12|-
ASSLRGADNEQF
>-|TRBJ2-4|TRBV6-1|14|-
ASSPLRAEAKNIQY
>-|TRBJ2-7|TRBV28|14|-
ASSFPRRAGFYEQY
>-|TRBJ2-3|TRBV4-1|15|-
ASSQPLARGRTDTQY
>-|TRBJ1-2|TRBV24-1|10|-
ATSDFNYGYT
>-|TRBJ1-2|TRBV4-2|14|-
ASSQDAGDGEYGYT
>-|TRBJ2-1|TRBV9|14|-
ASSVGGDSSYNEQF
>-|TRBJ2-3|TRBV5-6|13|-
ASSLAVSRGDTQY
>-|TRBJ2-1|TRBV4-1|14|TRBD2
ASSQGPAGGYNEQF
>-|TRBJ1-2|TRBV9|11|-
ASSVIPGRGYT
>-|TRBJ1-3|TRBV29-1|9|-
SVEDTGLPY
>-|TRBJ1-5|TRBV20-1|13|TRBD1
SAAQGGGGNQPQH
>-|TRBJ2-3|TRBV20-1|13|-
SAPHRASSTDTQY
>-|TRBJ2-2|TRBV28|13|TRBD1
ASRVPGGRTGELF
>once|TRBJ1-1|TRBV30|10|-
AWNEGLGEAF
>-|TRBJ2-5|TRBV25-1|13|TRBD1
ASSGMGQYQETQY
>-|TRBJ1-2|TRBV30|10|TRBD1
AWSYRGNGYT
>once|TRBJ2-1|TRBV3-1|16|-
ASSQDRIGVVRVNEQF
>-|TRBJ1-6|TRBV3-1|11|-
ASSQGRGFPLH
>-|TRBJ2-7|TRBV5-1|13|-
ASSFRSDGNYEQY
>once|TRBJ2-3|TRBV5-1|12|TRBD1
ASSLGQGQDTQY
>-|TRBJ1-2|TRBV5-6|10|-
ASSRRGVGYT